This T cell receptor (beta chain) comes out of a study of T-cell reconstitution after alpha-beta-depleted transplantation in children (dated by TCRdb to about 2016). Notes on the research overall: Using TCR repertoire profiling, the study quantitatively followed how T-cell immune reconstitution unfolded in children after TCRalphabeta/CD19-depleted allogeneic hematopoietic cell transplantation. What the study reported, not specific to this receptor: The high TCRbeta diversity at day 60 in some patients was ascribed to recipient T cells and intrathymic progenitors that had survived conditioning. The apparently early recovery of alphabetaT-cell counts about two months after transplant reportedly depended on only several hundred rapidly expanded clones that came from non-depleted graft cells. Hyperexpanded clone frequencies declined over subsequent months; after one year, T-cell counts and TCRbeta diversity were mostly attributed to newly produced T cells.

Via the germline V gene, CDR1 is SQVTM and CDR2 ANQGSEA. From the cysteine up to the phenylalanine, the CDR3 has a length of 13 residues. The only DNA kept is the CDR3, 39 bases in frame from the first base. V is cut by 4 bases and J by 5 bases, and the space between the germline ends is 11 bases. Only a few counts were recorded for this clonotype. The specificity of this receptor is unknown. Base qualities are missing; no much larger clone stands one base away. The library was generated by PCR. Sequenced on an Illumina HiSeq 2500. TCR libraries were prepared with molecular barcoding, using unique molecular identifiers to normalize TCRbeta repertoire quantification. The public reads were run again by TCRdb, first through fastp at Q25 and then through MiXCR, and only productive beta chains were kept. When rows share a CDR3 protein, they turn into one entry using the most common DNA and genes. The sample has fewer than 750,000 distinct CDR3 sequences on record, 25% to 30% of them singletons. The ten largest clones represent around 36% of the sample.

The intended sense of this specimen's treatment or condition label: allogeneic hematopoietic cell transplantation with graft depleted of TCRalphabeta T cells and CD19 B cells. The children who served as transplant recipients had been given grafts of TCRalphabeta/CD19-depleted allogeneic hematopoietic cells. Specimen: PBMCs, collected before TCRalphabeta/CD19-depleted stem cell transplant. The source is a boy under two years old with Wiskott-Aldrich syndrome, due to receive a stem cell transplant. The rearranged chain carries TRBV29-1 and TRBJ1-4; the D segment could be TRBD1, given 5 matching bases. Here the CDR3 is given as CSVAIQGNEKLFF. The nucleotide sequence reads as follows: TGCAGCGTTGCAATTCAGGGAAATGAAAAACTGTTTTTT.